The present T cell receptor beta chain was sequenced within a study of blood T cell repertoires in COVID-19. Turning to the study itself: Both acute and convalescent COVID-19 samples were obtained from the United States, Italy and Spain. In each case, the material was cDNA or gDNA derived from T cells, B-cell-depleted T cells, or PBMCs.

How the authors handled the data: It was from reference gene primer amplification that nucleated cell counts were estimated. Here immunoSEQ multiplex PCR was the method, and the copy in TCRdb shows in-frame clones only, minus some. That table is the source of V, J and clone size, and D and trimming were worked out from the DNA. The table lists approximately 94,000 clones, approximately 86% of them singletons. This CDR3 region has 14 residues. CDR1 SGHRS and CDR2 YFSETQ come from the germline V gene. The trim removed 5 bases at V and 3 bases at J, leaving 7 bases unmatched. The sequenced material came from peripheral blood. This clonotype originated in a human donor in a cohort sampled during active COVID-19. This chain connects TRBV5-1 to TRBJ2-5, with TRBD1 matching 7 bases. The CDR3 sequence: CASREQGLEETQYF. The CDR3 DNA sequence: TGCGCCAGCAGGGAACAGGGGTTAGAAGAGACCCAGTACTTC.